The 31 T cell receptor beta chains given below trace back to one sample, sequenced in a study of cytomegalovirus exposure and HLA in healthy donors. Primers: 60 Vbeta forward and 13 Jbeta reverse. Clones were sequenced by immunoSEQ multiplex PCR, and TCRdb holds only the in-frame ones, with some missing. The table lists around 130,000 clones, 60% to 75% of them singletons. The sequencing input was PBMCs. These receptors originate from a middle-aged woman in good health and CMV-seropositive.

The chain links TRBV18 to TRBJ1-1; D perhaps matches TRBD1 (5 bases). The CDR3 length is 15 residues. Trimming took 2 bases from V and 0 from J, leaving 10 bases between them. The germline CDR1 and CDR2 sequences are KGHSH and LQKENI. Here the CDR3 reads CASSPGAHMNTEAFF. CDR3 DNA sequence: TGTGCCAGCTCACCAGGGGCCCACATGAACACTGAAGCTTTCTTT. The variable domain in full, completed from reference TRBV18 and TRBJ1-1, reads NAGVMQNPRHLVRRRGQEARLRCSPMKGHSHVYWYRQLPEEGLKFMVYLQKENIIDESGMPKERFSAEFPKEGPSILRIQQVVRGDSAAYFCASSPGAHMNTEAFFGQGTRLTVV.

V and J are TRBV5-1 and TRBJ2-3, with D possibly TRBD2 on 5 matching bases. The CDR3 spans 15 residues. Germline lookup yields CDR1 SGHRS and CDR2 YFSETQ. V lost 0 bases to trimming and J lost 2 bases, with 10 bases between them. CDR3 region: CASSLETGSTDTQYF. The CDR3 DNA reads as TGCGCCAGCAGCTTGGAGACGGGGTCCACAGATACGCAGTATTTT.

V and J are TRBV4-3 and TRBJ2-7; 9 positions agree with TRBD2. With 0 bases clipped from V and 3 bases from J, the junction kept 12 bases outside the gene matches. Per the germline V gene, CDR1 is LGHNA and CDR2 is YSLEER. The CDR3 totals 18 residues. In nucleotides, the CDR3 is TGCGCCAGCAGCCAAGATCTCAGCGGGGGGACCCGTAACTACGAGCAGTACTTC. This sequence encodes CASSQDLSGGTRNYEQYF.

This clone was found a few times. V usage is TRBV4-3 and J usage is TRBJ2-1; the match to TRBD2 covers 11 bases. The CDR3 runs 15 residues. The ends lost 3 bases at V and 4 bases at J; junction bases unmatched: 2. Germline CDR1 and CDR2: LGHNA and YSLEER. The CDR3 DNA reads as TGCGCCAGCAGCCAGGGACTAGCGGATTACAATGAGCAGTTCTTC. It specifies CASSQGLADYNEQFF.

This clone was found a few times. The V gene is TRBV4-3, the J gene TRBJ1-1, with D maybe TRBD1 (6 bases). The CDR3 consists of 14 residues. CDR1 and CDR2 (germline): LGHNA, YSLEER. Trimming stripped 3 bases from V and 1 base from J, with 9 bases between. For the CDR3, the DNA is TGCGCCAGCAGCCAGGGGACATGGAACACTGAAGCTTTCTTT. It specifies CASSQGTWNTEAFF.

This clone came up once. The CDR3 nucleotides read TGTGCCAGCTCACCAGAGACAGGGGTGGCTCAGCCCCAGCATTTT. As protein: CASSPETGVAQPQHF. The rearrangement links TRBV18 to TRBJ1-5; 8 positions agree with TRBD1. The CDR3 runs 15 residues. Germline trimming cut 2 bases from V and 6 bases from J; bases unmatched to any gene: 6. The germline gives CDR1 KGHSH, CDR2 LQKENI.

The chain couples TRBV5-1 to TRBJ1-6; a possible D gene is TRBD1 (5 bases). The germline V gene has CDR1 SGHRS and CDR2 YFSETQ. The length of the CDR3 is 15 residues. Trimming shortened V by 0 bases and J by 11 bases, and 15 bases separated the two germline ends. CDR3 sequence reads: CASSLGSGLGAPLHF. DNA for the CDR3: TGCGCCAGCAGCTTGGGATCAGGGTTAGGGGCACCCCTCCACTTT.

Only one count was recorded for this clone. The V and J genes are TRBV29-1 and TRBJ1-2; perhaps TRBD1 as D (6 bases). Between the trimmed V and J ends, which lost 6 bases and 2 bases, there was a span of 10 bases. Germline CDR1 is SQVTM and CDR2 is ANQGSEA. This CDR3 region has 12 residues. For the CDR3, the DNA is TGCAGCGTCCCCAGGGGAAACTATGGCTACACCTTC. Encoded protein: CSVPRGNYGYTF.

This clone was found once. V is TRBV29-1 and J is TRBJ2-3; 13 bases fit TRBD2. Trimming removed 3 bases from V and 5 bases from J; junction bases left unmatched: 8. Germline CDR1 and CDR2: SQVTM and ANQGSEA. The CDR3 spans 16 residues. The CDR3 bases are TGCAGCGTTGAGGGACTAGCGGGGACCCTAGTAGATACGCAGTATTTT. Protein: CSVEGLAGTLVDTQYF.

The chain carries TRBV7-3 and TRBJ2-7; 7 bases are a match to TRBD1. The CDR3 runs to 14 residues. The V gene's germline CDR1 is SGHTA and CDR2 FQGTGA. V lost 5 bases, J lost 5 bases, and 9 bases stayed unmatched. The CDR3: CASSPPGQPNEQYF. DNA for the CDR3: TGTGCCAGCAGCCCGCCGGGACAGCCGAACGAGCAGTACTTC.

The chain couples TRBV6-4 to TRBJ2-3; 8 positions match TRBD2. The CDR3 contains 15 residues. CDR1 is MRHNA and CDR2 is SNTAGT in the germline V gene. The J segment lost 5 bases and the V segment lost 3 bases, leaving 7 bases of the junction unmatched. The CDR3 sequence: CASSEAGGARDTQYF. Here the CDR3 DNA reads TGTGCCAGCAGTGAAGCCGGGGGGGCACGAGATACGCAGTATTTT.

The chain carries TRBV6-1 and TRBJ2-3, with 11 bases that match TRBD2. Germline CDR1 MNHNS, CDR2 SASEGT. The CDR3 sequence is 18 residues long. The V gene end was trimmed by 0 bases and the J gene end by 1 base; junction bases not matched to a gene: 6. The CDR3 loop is CASSEALGLAGGTDTQYF. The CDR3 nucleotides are TGTGCCAGCAGTGAAGCGCTTGGACTAGCGGGTGGCACAGATACGCAGTATTTT.

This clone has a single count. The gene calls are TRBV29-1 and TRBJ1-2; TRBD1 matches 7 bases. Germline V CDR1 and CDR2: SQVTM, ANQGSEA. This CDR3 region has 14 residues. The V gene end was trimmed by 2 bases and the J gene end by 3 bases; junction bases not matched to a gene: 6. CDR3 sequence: CSVEPTGDHYGYTF. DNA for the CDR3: TGCAGCGTTGAACCCACAGGGGATCACTATGGCTACACCTTC.

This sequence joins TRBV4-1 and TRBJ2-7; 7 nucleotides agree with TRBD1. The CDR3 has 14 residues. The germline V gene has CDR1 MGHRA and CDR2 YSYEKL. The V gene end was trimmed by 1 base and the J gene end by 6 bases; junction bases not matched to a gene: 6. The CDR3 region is CASSQATGDREQYF. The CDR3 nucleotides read TGCGCCAGCAGCCAAGCCACAGGGGATCGCGAGCAGTACTTC.

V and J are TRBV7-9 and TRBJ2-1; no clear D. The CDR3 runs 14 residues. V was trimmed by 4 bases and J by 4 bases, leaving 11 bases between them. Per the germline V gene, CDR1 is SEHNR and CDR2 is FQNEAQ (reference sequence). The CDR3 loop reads CASSSGQIYNEQFF. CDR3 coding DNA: TGTGCCAGCAGCTCGGGTCAGATTTACAATGAGCAGTTCTTC. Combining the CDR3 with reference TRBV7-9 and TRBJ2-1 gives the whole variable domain DTGVSQNPRHKITKRGQNVTFRCDPISEHNRLYWYRQTLGQGPEFLTYFQNEAQLEKSRLLSDRFSAERPKGSFSTLEIQRTEQGDSAMYLCASSSGQIYNEQFFGPGTRLTVL.

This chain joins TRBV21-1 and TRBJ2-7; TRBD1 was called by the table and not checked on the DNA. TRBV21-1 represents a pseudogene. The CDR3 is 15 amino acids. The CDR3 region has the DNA TGTGCCAGCAGCAAAGACCCGGGACAGCTCTACGAGCAGTACTTC. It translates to CASSKDPGQLYEQYF.

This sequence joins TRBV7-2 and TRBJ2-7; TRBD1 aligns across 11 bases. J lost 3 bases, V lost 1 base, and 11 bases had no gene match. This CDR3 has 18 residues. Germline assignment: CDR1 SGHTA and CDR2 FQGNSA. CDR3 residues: CASSLGTGGVVSIYEQYF. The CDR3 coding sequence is TGTGCCAGCAGCTTAGGGACAGGGGGCGTGGTATCCATCTACGAGCAGTACTTC.

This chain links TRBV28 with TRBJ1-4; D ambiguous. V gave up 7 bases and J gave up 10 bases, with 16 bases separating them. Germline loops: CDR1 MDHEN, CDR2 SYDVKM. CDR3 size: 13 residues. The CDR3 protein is CASTSAQTPKLFF. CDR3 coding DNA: TGTGCCAGCACCTCCGCCCAAACTCCAAAACTGTTTTTT.

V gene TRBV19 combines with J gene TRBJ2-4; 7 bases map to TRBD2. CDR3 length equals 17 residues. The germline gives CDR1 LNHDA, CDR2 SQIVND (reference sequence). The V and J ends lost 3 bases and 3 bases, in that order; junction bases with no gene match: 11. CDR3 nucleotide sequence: TGTGCCAGTAGTATTGACCAGGGAGGGTACGGCAAAAACATTCAGTACTTC. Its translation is CASSIDQGGYGKNIQYF. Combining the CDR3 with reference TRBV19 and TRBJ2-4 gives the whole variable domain DGGITQSPKYLFRKEGQNVTLSCEQNLNHDAMYWYRQDPGQGLRLIYYSQIVNDFQKGDIAEGYSVSREKKESFPLTVTSAQKNPTAFYLCASSIDQGGYGKNIQYFGAGTRLSVL.

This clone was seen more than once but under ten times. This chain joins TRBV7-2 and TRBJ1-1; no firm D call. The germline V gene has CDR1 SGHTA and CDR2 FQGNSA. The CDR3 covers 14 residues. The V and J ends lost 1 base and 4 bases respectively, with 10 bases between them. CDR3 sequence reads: CASSLVVPPTEAFF. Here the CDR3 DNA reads TGTGCCAGCAGCTTAGTCGTCCCCCCCACTGAAGCTTTCTTT.

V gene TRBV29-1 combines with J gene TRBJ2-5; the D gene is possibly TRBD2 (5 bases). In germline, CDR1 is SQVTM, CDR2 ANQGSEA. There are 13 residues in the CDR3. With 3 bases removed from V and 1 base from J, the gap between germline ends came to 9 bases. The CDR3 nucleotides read TGCAGCGTTGAGCGGGCCCCCCAAGAGACCCAGTACTTC. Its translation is CSVERAPQETQYF.

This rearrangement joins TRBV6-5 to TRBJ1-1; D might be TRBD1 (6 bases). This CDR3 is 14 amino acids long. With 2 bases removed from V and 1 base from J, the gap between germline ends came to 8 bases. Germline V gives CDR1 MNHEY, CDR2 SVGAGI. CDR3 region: CASSYTGRNTEAFF. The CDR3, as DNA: TGTGCCAGCAGTTACACAGGGAGGAACACTGAAGCTTTCTTT.

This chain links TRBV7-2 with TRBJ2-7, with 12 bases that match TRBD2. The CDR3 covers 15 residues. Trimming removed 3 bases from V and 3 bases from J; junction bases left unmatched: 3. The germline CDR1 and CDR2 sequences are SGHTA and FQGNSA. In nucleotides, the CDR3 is TGTGCCAGCAGCTTTGGACTAGCGGGGAGCTACGAGCAGTACTTC. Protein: CASSFGLAGSYEQYF.

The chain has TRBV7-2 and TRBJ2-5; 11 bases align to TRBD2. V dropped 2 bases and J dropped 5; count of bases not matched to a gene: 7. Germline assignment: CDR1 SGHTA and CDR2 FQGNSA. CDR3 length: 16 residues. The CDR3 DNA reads TGTGCCAGCAGCTTATCGGTAGCGGGGGGGGTGGAGACCCAGTACTTC. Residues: CASSLSVAGGVETQYF.

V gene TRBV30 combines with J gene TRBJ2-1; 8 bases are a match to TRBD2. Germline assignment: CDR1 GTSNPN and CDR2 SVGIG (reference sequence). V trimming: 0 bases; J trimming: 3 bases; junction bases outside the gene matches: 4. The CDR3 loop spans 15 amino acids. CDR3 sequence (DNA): TGTGCCTGGAGTGTTGGAGCGGGAGACTACAATGAGCAGTTCTTC. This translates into CAWSVGAGDYNEQFF.

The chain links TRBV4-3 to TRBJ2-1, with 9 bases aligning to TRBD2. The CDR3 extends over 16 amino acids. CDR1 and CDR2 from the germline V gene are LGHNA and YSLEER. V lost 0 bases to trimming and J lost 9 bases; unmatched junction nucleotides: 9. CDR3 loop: CASSQDSRGGLFEQFF. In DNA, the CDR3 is TGCGCCAGCAGCCAAGATTCGCGGGGGGGCCTCTTTGAGCAGTTCTTC.

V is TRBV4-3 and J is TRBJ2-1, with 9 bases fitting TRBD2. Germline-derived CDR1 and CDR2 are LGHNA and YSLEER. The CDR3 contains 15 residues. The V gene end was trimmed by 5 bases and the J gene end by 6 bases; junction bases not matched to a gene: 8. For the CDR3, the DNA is TGCGCCAGCAGCTCCGGGACTAGCCCTCTCAATGAGCAGTTCTTC. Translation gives CASSSGTSPLNEQFF.

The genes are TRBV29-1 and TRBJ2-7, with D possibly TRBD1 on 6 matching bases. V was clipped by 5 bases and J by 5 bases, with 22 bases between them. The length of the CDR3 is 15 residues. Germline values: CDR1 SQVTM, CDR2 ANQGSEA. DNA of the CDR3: TGCAGCGTTCAAGGTAGAGAGGGACATGCTAACGAGCAGTACTTC. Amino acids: CSVQGREGHANEQYF.

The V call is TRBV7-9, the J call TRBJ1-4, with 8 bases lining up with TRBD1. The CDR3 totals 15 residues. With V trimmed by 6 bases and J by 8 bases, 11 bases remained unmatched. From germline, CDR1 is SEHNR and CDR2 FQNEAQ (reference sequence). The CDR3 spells CASRPQGARKEKLFF. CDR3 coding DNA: TGTGCCAGCAGACCTCAGGGGGCGCGAAAGGAAAAACTGTTTTTT. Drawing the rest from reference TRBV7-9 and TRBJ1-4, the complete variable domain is DTGVSQNPRHKITKRGQNVTFRCDPISEHNRLYWYRQTLGQGPEFLTYFQNEAQLEKSRLLSDRFSAERPKGSFSTLEIQRTEQGDSAMYLCASRPQGARKEKLFFGSGTQLSVL.

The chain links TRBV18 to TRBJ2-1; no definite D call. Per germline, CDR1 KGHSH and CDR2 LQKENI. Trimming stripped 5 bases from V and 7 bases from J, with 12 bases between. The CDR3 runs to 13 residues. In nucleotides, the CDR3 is TGTGCCAGCTCAGCCAGACTTGGGAATGAGCAGTTCTTC. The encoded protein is CASSARLGNEQFF. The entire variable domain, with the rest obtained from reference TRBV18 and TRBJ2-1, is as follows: NAGVMQNPRHLVRRRGQEARLRCSPMKGHSHVYWYRQLPEEGLKFMVYLQKENIIDESGMPKERFSAEFPKEGPSILRIQQVVRGDSAAYFCASSARLGNEQFFGPGTRLTVL.

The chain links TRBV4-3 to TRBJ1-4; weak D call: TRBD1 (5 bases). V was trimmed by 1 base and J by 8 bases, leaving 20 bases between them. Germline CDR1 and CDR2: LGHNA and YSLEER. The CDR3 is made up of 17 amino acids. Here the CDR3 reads CASSQGTWGSSGEKLFF. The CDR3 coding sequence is TGCGCCAGCAGCCAAGGGACCTGGGGCAGTTCTGGGGAAAAACTGTTTTTT.